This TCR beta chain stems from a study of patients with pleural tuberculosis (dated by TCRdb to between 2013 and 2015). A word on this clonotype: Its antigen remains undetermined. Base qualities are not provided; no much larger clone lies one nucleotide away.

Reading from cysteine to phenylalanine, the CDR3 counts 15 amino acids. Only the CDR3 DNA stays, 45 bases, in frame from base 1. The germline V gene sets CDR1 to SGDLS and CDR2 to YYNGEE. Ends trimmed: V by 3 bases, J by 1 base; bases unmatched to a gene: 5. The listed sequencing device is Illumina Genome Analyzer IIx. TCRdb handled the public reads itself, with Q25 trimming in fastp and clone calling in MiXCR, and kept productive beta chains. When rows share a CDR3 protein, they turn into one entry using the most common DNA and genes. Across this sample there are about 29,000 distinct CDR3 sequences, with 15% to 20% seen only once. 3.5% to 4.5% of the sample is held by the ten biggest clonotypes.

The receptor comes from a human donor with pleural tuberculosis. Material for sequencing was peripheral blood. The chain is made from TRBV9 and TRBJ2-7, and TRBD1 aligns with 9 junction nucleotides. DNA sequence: TGTGCCAGCAGCGCTAGGACAGGGGAGTCCTACGAGCAGTACTTC. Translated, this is CASSARTGESYEQYF.